This passage covers 17 T cell receptor beta chains from one sample sequenced in a study of T cell responses to AZD1222 COVID-19 vaccine. Generated by immunoSEQ multiplex PCR, the TCRdb table keeps only in-frame clones and is missing some. The table lists 200,000 or so clones, about nine tenths of them singletons, with roughly 0.98% in the top ten. The source was peripheral blood, collected on day 0 of AZD1222 vaccination. The receptors here all came from an adult in good health.

This chain connects TRBV7-9 to TRBJ2-7; D may correspond to TRBD1 or TRBD2 (5 bases each). The V gene lost 5 bases and the J gene lost 0 bases, with 11 bases spanning the gap. This CDR3 is built from 14 residues. The germline CDR1 and CDR2 sequences are SEHNR and FQNEAQ (reference sequence). Written as DNA, the CDR3 is TGTGCCAGCAGCCTCAGGGAGAGCTCCTACGAGCAGTACTTC. Translating it yields CASSLRESSYEQYF.

The rearrangement links TRBV7-2 to TRBJ1-2, with 7 nucleotides matching TRBD1. J was trimmed by 7 bases and V by 5 bases; bases with no gene match: 10. Germline loops: CDR1 SGHTA, CDR2 FQGNSA. This CDR3 has 14 residues. DNA of the CDR3: TGTGCCAGCAGCCGGGACAGTTCGGTAGCTGGCTACACCTTC. The encoded protein is CASSRDSSVAGYTF.

This clone appeared a few times. The chain joins TRBV7-2 to TRBJ1-2; possibly TRBD1 for D (5 bases). CDR3 length equals 15 residues. Germline CDR1 reads SGHTA; CDR2 reads FQGNSA. The V end lost 1 base, the J end lost 4 bases, and 13 bases lay between the germline ends. In DNA form, the CDR3 reads TGTGCCAGCAGCTTAGTGCTGACAGTCCCCTATGGCTACACCTTC. It specifies CASSLVLTVPYGYTF.

The CDR3 DNA follows: TGTGCCAGTAGTCCGGCAACAGCAGCTAACTATGGCTACACCTTC. Its protein product is CASSPATAANYGYTF. V and J are TRBV19 and TRBJ1-2; D remains ambiguous. The CDR3 extends over 15 amino acids. The V and J ends lost 5 bases and 0 bases respectively, with 13 bases between them. Germline loops: CDR1 LNHDA, CDR2 SQIVND (reference sequence).

Points on this clone: Other DNA sequences in the sample encode the same CDR3. J is TRBJ1-5 and V is TRBV12-3 or TRBV12-4; D remains ambiguous. The CDR3 length is 13 residues. With 6 bases removed from V and 4 bases from J, the gap between germline ends came to 10 bases. In nucleotides, the CDR3 is TGTGCCAGCAGCAGGACCGTTAATCAGCCCCAGCATTTT. This gives the protein CASSRTVNQPQHF.

This clone was detected only a few times. The chain uses TRBV5-1 and TRBJ2-7; D ambiguous. This CDR3 is built from 13 residues. V lost 1 base to trimming and J lost 2 bases, with 7 bases between them. The germline V gene encodes CDR1 SGHRS and CDR2 YFSETQ. For the CDR3, the DNA is TGCGCCAGCAGCTTGTCTAGTGCCTACGAGCAGTACTTC. Its protein is CASSLSSAYEQYF.

Here the CDR3 DNA reads TGTGCCAGCAGTTCCCCCACCACAGGGGGCTTACAAGAGACCCAGTACTTC. This sequence encodes CASSSPTTGGLQETQYF. J is TRBJ2-5 and V is TRBV27, with 9 bases aligning to TRBD1. The length of the CDR3 is 17 residues. The V gene end was trimmed by 4 bases and the J gene end by 2 bases; junction bases not matched to a gene: 11. Per the germline V gene, CDR1 is MNHEY and CDR2 is SMNVEV (reference sequence).

The chain couples TRBV7-2 to TRBJ1-5, with a tentative D call TRBD1 (6 bases). The V gene lost 4 bases and the J gene lost 0 bases, with 13 bases spanning the gap. Germline CDR1 and CDR2: SGHTA and FQGNSA. This CDR3 has 16 amino acids. The CDR3 sequence: CASSSGGLYSNQPQHF. In DNA, the CDR3 is TGTGCCAGCAGCTCGGGGGGGCTCTATAGCAATCAGCCCCAGCATTTT.

The gene calls are TRBV5-1 and TRBJ2-1, with TRBD1 identical over 10 bases. J gave up 7 bases and V 4 bases, and 11 bases lay outside the gene matches. This CDR3 region has 16 residues. The germline gives CDR1 SGHRS, CDR2 YFSETQ. The CDR3 nucleotides read TGCGCCAGCAGCCCTACCGGGACAGGGGCTCGGAATGAGCAGTTCTTC. Translating gives CASSPTGTGARNEQFF.

The V call is TRBV5-6, the J call TRBJ2-7; a weak D match, TRBD1 (5 bases). CDR3 length: 14 residues. Germline lookup yields CDR1 SGHDT and CDR2 YYEEEE. Trimming took 2 bases from V and 3 from J, leaving 12 bases between them. The DNA of the CDR3 is TGTGCCAGCAGCTTCCGGCAGGGATTCTACGAGCAGTACTTC. Translating it yields CASSFRQGFYEQYF.

The chain employs TRBV27 and TRBJ2-1; 10 bases agree with TRBD2. Looked up from germline, CDR1 is MNHEY and CDR2 is SMNVEV (reference sequence). CDR3 size: 16 residues. V shed 5 bases, J shed 9 bases, and the junction held 13 bases outside the gene matches. As DNA, the CDR3 is TGTGCCAGCAGTACACAGCGGGGGGGCTCCTTTGGTGAGCAGTTCTTC. Translating it yields CASSTQRGGSFGEQFF.

This clone is a singleton in its sample. The chain combines TRBV28 with TRBJ2-5; D ambiguous. CDR1 is MDHEN, CDR2 SYDVKM, per germline. V dropped 1 base and J dropped 2 bases, with 8 bases sitting between them. The CDR3 contains 14 residues. The CDR3 DNA follows: TGTGCCAGCAGTTTATCCGACGGTCAAGAGACCCAGTACTTC. Protein sequence: CASSLSDGQETQYF.

This chain links TRBV7-9 with TRBJ2-5; D is ambiguous. Looked up from germline, CDR1 is SEHNR and CDR2 is FQNEAQ (reference sequence). Trimming pared 5 bases from V and 0 bases from J, leaving 10 bases between. The CDR3 is 14 residues long. The CDR3 here is CASSPARYQETQYF. As DNA, the CDR3 is TGTGCCAGCAGCCCAGCAAGGTACCAAGAGACCCAGTACTTC.

This clone was seen just once. The chain couples TRBV5-8 to TRBJ2-1; TRBD2 agrees at 8 bases. CDR3 length: 13 amino acids. The V gene end was trimmed by 3 bases and the J gene end by 6 bases; junction bases not matched to a gene: 2. Germline V gene lookup returns CDR1 SGHTS and CDR2 YDEGEE. The DNA for the CDR3 is TGTGCCAGCAGCTCGGGACTAGTCAATGAGCAGTTCTTC. It yields the protein CASSSGLVNEQFF.

This clone was picked up a small number of times. The rearrangement joins TRBV10-3 to TRBJ2-3, with D tentatively TRBD1 or TRBD2 (6 bases each). The CDR3 sequence is 15 residues long. With 6 bases removed from V and 0 bases from J, the gap between germline ends came to 13 bases. Per germline, CDR1 ENHRY and CDR2 SYGVKD. CDR3 protein: CAIRGGQSSTDTQYF. The CDR3 DNA reads as TGTGCCATCAGGGGGGGACAATCTAGCACAGATACGCAGTATTTT.

This chain links TRBV5-1 with TRBJ1-2; 7 bases match TRBD1. Germline CDR1 reads SGHRS; CDR2 reads YFSETQ. The CDR3 consists of 16 residues. V was pared by 3 bases and J by 8 bases, with 16 bases of the junction left unmatched. The CDR3, as DNA: TGCGCCAGCAGCTCTCCACCGGGACAGAATATAATAGGCTACACCTTC. It encodes CASSSPPGQNIIGYTF.

CDR3 nucleotide sequence: TGTGCCAGCAGCCAAGATTCCGGTTTCAATCAGCCCCAGCATTTT. This encodes CASSQDSGFNQPQHF. The rearrangement joins TRBV3-1 (or the pseudogene TRBV3-2) to TRBJ1-5; unclear D gene. V gave up 0 bases and J gave up 3 bases, with 9 bases separating them. The CDR3 length is 15 residues. CDR1 and CDR2 (germline): LGHDT, YNNKEL (reference sequence).